This is a list of T cell receptor beta chains from one sample in a study of T cells in Graves' hyperthyroidism and ophthalmopathy. TCRdb ran MiXCR on the multiplex PCR reads and lists one entry per CDR3 protein. The sample carries some 580,000 distinct CDR3 sequences, around 15% recorded once. The sample was blood. The receptors derive from a woman aged 40 to 49 with Graves' ophthalmopathy. Each CDR3 is given with its conserved first and last residue. A D gene is named only where the DNA matches it firmly. Where a row states a size, it is once, few, many or the class of an expanded clone; other rows omit it.

>TRBV6-1|16|TRBJ2-2|TRBD2|few
CASSEALAVNTGELFF
TGTGCCAGCAGTGAAGCACTAGCGGTAAACACCGGGGAGCTGTTTTTT
>TRBV27|17|TRBJ2-3|NA|NA
CASSSDRYGGHTDTQYF
TGTGCCAGCAGCTCTGACCGATACGGGGGCCACACAGATACGCAGTATTTT
>TRBV2|12|TRBJ1-3|NA|NA
CASLGQGNTIYF
TGTGCCAGCCTGGGGCAGGGAAACACCATATATTTT
>TRBV4-1|16|TRBJ2-6|NA|few
CASSQDGAGGANVLTF
TGCGCCAGCAGCCAAGACGGTGCGGGCGGGGCCAACGTCCTGACTTTC
>TRBV20-1|19|TRBJ2-7|TRBD2|NA
CSARDIGTRLGSVHFEQYF
TGCAGTGCTAGAGATATTGGGACTAGGTTGGGTTCCGTTCATTTTGAGCAGTACTTC
>TRBV27|13|TRBJ1-6|NA|many
CASSFRDRSPLHF
TGTGCCAGCAGTTTTCGTGACCGCTCACCCCTCCACTTT
>TRBV9|14|TRBJ2-1|TRBD1|NA
CASNQGDTYNEQFF
TGTGCCAGTAATCAGGGGGACACCTACAATGAGCAGTTCTTC
>TRBV30|17|TRBJ2-3|NA|NA
CAWSISGTLPNLDTQYF
TGTGCCTGGAGTATATCCGGGACTCTACCCAACCTAGATACGCAGTATTTT
>TRBV4-1|16|TRBJ2-3|NA|few
CASSQEPHPTTDTQYF
TGCGCCAGCAGCCAAGAACCCCACCCTACCACAGATACGCAGTATTTT
>TRBV9|20|TRBJ2-3|TRBD2|NA
CASSPRGGLAGASSTDTQYF
TGTGCCAGCAGCCCCCGCGGGGGATTAGCGGGAGCTTCTAGCACAGATACGCAGTATTTT
>TRBV20-1|10|TRBJ2-7|TRBD1|many
CSTTGYEQYF
TGCAGTACGACAGGGTACGAGCAGTACTTC
>TRBV7-3|12|TRBJ2-3|NA|NA
CASSPFTDTQYF
TGTGCCAGCAGCCCTTTTACAGATACGCAGTATTTT
>TRBV20-1|16|TRBJ1-2|NA|many
CSARGKPPPPNYGYTF
TGCAGTGCTAGAGGGAAGCCCCCACCCCCTAACTATGGCTACACCTTC
>TRBV28|15|TRBJ1-2|TRBD1|NA
CASSLRTGVHYGYTF
TGTGCCAGCAGCCTCCGGACAGGGGTTCACTATGGCTACACCTTC
>TRBV12-3/TRBV12-4|16|TRBJ2-3|TRBD1|NA
CASTLIYGGTGDTQYF
TGTGCCAGCACCCTAATATATGGCGGGACAGGAGATACGCAGTATTTT
>TRBV6-1|14|TRBJ2-2|NA|many
CASSTGMNTGELFF
TGTGCCAGCAGTACCGGTATGAACACCGGGGAGCTGTTTTTT
>TRBV7-9|14|TRBJ2-7|NA|NA
CASSLGSVNYEQYF
TGTGCCAGCAGCTTAGGCTCTGTGAACTACGAGCAGTACTTC
>TRBV7-9|15|TRBJ1-1|NA|few
CASSLVVGPPTEAFF
TGTGCCAGCAGCTTAGTGGTGGGGCCACCCACTGAAGCTTTCTTT
>TRBV4-1|16|TRBJ2-1|TRBD2|many
CASSQVGWTSGDEQFF
TGCGCCAGCAGCCAAGTTGGTTGGACTAGCGGGGATGAGCAGTTCTTC
>TRBV5-1|15|TRBJ2-5|TRBD2|many
CASSLLAGIQETQYF
TGCGCCAGCAGCTTGCTAGCGGGGATCCAAGAGACCCAGTACTTC
>TRBV20-1|12|TRBJ1-2|NA|NA
CSVGGGGYGYTF
TGCAGTGTCGGAGGGGGTGGCTATGGCTACACCTTC
>TRBV5-1|13|TRBJ2-1|NA|NA
CASSPRGLYEQFF
TGCGCCAGCAGCCCCCGGGGCCTCTACGAGCAGTTCTTC
>TRBV6-1|16|TRBJ2-4|NA|NA
CASSEISGVAKNIQYF
TGTGCCAGCAGTGAGATATCAGGGGTAGCCAAAAACATTCAGTACTTC
>TRBV3-1|17|TRBJ2-1|NA|few
CASSQDPAGLSYNEQFF
TGTGCCAGCAGCCAAGACCCAGCGGGTCTATCCTACAATGAGCAGTTCTTC
>TRBV12-3/TRBV12-4|15|TRBJ1-2|TRBD1|many
CASSLSGGQDYGYTF
TGTGCCAGCAGTTTATCCGGGGGACAGGACTATGGCTACACCTTC
>TRBV2|15|TRBJ2-5|TRBD1|many
CASSEATGGQETQYF
TGTGCCAGCAGTGAAGCGACAGGGGGCCAGGAGACCCAGTACTTC
>TRBV6-1|15|TRBJ2-5|TRBD2|many
CASSITSGGVRPQYF
TGTGCCAGCAGCATAACTAGCGGGGGGGTTCGGCCCCAGTACTTC
>TRBV5-1|15|TRBJ2-1|NA|few
CASSLVEARYNEQFF
TGCGCCAGCAGCTTGGTGGAGGCCCGTTACAATGAGCAGTTCTTC
>TRBV7-2|18|TRBJ2-1|TRBD2|many
CASSFPLAGDPLYNEQFF
TGTGCCAGCAGCTTCCCCCTAGCGGGAGACCCGCTCTACAATGAGCAGTTCTTC
>TRBV12-3/TRBV12-4|16|TRBJ2-3|TRBD1|NA
CASPPSGTGNTDTQYF
TGTGCCAGCCCCCCCTCGGGGACAGGCAACACAGATACGCAGTATTTT
>TRBV6-1|14|TRBJ1-1|NA|NA
CASRTEPGWTEAFF
TGTGCCAGCCGAACCGAACCGGGGTGGACTGAAGCTTTCTTT
>TRBV6-1|13|TRBJ1-2|NA|NA
CASSLQGYYGYTF
TGTGCCAGCAGTTTACAGGGATATTATGGCTACACCTTC
>TRBV5-6|16|TRBJ1-4|NA|few
CASSLLGQGRNEKLFF
TGTGCCAGCAGTCTCTTGGGCCAAGGGCGTAATGAAAAACTGTTTTTT
>TRBV30|14|TRBJ1-5|NA|many
CAWSVSLGGQPQHF
TGTGCCTGGAGTGTATCTCTGGGGGGTCAGCCCCAGCATTTT
>TRBV2|17|TRBJ1-1|TRBD1|NA
CASRQRGDRTLNTEAFF
TGTGCCAGCCGGCAAAGGGGGGACAGAACCCTGAACACTGAAGCTTTCTTT
>TRBV6-9|15|TRBJ2-1|TRBD1|NA
CASSSVGQGGSEQFF
TGTGCCAGCAGTTCTGTGGGACAGGGGGGTTCAGAGCAGTTCTTC
>TRBV30|14|TRBJ2-5|NA|many
CAWSTGQIQETQYF
TGTGCCTGGAGTACCGGACAGATTCAAGAGACCCAGTACTTC
>TRBV3-1|13|TRBJ1-1|TRBD1|many
CASSQTGLSGAFF
TGTGCCAGCAGCCAGACAGGGCTAAGTGGAGCTTTCTTT
>TRBV3-1|16|TRBJ1-5|NA|many
CASSQDKGRSHQPQHF
TGTGCCAGCAGCCAAGATAAAGGAAGGTCGCATCAGCCCCAGCATTTT
>TRBV28|14|TRBJ2-1|TRBD2|many
CASREREGYNEQFF
TGTGCCAGCAGGGAGCGGGAGGGGTACAATGAGCAGTTCTTC
>TRBV20-1|12|TRBJ2-3|NA|many
CSAIIASDTQYF
TGCAGTGCTATCATTGCGTCAGATACGCAGTATTTT
>TRBV7-9|15|TRBJ1-1|NA|few
CASSKGGVRATEAFF
TGTGCCAGCAGCAAAGGGGGGGTTCGGGCCACTGAAGCTTTCTTT
>TRBV5-5|16|TRBJ2-5|NA|many
CASSLSMAGVGETQYF
TGTGCCAGCAGCTTGTCAATGGCGGGCGTGGGGGAGACCCAGTACTTC
>TRBV7-2|17|TRBJ2-6|NA|NA
CASSSLGRSSGANVLTF
TGTGCCAGCAGCTCCCTGGGGCGGTCCTCTGGGGCCAACGTCCTGACTTTC
>TRBV5-1|15|TRBJ2-1|TRBD2|many
CASSLGGTSENEQFF
TGCGCCAGCAGCTTGGGGGGGACTAGCGAAAATGAGCAGTTCTTC
>TRBV28|13|TRBJ2-2|NA|NA
CASSPPPSGELFF
TGTGCCAGCAGTCCACCCCCTTCGGGGGAGCTGTTTTTT
>TRBV5-1|16|TRBJ2-7|TRBD2|NA
CASSQDRREGAYEQYF
TGCGCCAGCAGCCAAGATCGGCGGGAGGGGGCCTACGAGCAGTACTTC
>TRBV15|14|TRBJ2-2|NA|NA
CATSTTDNTGELFF
TGTGCCACCAGCACAACAGACAACACCGGGGAGCTGTTTTTT
>TRBV6-1|14|TRBJ1-2|NA|many
CASSAVGGNYGYTF
TGTGCCAGCAGTGCGGTTGGGGGGAACTATGGCTACACCTTC
>TRBV28|16|TRBJ1-4|NA|many
CASSSVGGSGNEKLFF
TGTGCCAGCAGTTCCGTGGGGGGCAGCGGTAATGAAAAACTGTTTTTT
>TRBV6-1|13|TRBJ2-7|NA|NA
CASRDRSLYEQYF
TGTGCCAGCAGGGACCGCAGTCTCTACGAGCAGTACTTC